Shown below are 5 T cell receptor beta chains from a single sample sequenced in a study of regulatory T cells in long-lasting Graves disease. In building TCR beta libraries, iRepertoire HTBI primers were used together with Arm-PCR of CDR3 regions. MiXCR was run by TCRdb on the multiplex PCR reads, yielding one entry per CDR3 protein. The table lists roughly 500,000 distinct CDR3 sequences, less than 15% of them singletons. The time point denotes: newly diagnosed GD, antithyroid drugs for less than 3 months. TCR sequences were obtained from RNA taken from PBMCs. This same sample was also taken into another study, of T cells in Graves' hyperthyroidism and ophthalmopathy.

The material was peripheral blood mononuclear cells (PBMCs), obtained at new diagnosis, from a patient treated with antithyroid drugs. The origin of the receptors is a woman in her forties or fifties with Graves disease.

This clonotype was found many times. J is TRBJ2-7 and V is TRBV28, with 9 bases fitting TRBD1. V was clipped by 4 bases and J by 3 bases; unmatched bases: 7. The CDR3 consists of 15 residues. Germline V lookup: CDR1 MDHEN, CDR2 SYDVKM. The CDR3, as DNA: TGTGCCAGCAGTTCGACCCCGGGACAGGGCTACGAGCAGTACTTC. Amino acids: CASSSTPGQGYEQYF.

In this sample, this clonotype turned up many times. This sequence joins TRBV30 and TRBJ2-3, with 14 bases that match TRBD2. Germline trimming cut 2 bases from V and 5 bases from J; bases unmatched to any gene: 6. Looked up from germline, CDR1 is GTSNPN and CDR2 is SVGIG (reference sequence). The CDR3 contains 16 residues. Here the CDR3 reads CAWSSGLAGAVDTQYF. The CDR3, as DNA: TGTGCCTGGAGTTCGGGACTAGCGGGAGCGGTAGATACGCAGTATTTT.

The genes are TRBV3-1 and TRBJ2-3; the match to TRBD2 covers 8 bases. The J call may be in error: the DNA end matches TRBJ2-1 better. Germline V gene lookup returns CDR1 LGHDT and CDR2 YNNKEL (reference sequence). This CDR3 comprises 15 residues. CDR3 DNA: TGTGCCAGCAGCCAGGGCGGGAGGATCCTGAATGAGCAGTTCTTC. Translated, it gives CASSQGGRILNEQFF.

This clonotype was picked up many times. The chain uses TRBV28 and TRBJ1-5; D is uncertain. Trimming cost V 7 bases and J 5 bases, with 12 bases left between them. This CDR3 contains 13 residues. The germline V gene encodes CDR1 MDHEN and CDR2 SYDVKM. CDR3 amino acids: CASTRQLYQPQHF. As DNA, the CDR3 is TGTGCCAGCACGAGGCAGTTGTATCAGCCCCAGCATTTT. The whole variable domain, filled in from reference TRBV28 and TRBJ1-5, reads DVKVTQSSRYLVKRTGEKVFLECVQDMDHENMFWYRQDPGLGLRLIYFSYDVKMKEKGDIPEGYSVSREKKERFSLILESASTNQTSMYLCASTRQLYQPQHFGDGTRLSIL.

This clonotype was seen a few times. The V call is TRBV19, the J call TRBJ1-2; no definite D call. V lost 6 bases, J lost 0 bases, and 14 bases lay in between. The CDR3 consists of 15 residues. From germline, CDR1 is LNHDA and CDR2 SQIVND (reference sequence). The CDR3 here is CASRSTGRPNYGYTF. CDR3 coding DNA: TGTGCCAGTAGAAGTACCGGGAGACCTAACTATGGCTACACCTTC.